This T cell receptor (beta chain) was captured by sequencing in a study of blood T cell repertoires in COVID-19. The length of the CDR3 is 14 residues. Only in-frame clones appear in the TCRdb table, and some are missing; sequencing was by immunoSEQ multiplex PCR. Of around 330,000 clones listed, more than 90% are singletons. The TCR was taken from a man aged 60-69 years who had recovered from COVID-19. Sequencing was performed on PBMCs or T cells enriched from blood (not recorded which). The rearrangement uses TRBV21-1 and TRBJ2-4; the table calls TRBD1, which could not be checked here. TRBV21-1 is labeled a pseudogene. CDR3 residues: CASSEKGQKNIQYF. The DNA for the CDR3 is TGTGCCAGCAGCGAGAAGGGACAGAAAAACATTCAGTACTTC.